These 16 T cell receptor beta chains were sequenced from one sample in a study of shared clonotypes between healthy human individuals. Libraries were prepared by immunoSEQ multiplex PCR; TCRdb keeps only in-frame clonotypes and omits some of them. The table has over a million clones, roughly 80% seen once. The source material was memory CD4+ T cells sorted from blood. The subset is: CD45RA-negative fraction. The receptors here all came from a man between 18 and 35 years old in good health.

This sequence joins TRBV5-1 and TRBJ2-2; the D gene is possibly TRBD2 (5 bases). The V and J ends lost 2 bases and 3 bases respectively, with 20 bases between them. Germline V gives CDR1 SGHRS, CDR2 YFSETQ. This CDR3 is 18 amino acids long. This CDR3 is CASSFTTSGVVDTGELFF. In DNA, the CDR3 is TGCGCCAGCAGCTTTACGACCAGCGGAGTCGTCGACACCGGGGAGCTGTTTTTT.

The J gene is TRBJ1-1, the V gene TRBV5-4; TRBD1 might be the D (5 bases). Trimming cost V 4 bases and J 0 bases, with 13 bases left between them. The germline V gene has CDR1 SGHNT and CDR2 YYREEE (reference sequence). The CDR3 loop spans 15 amino acids. The CDR3 region is CASSPAGRMNTEAFF. In DNA, the CDR3 is TGTGCCAGCAGCCCGGCGGGACGGATGAACACTGAAGCTTTCTTT.

There are a few counts of this clone. This may be a read error, as it is one base from a much larger clone. The chain has TRBV7-2 and TRBJ2-7, with D unresolved. The length of the CDR3 is 11 residues. Trimming took 2 bases from V and 3 from J, leaving 2 bases between them. Germline values: CDR1 SGHTA, CDR2 FQGNSA. The CDR3 DNA reads TGTGCCAGCAGCTTAATCTACGAGCAGTACTTC. It yields the protein CASSLIYEQYF.

The genes are TRBV7-9 and TRBJ1-1; D is unresolved. CDR1 and CDR2 (germline): SEHNR, FQNEAQ (reference sequence). Trimming pared 5 bases from V and 3 bases from J, leaving 19 bases between. The length of the CDR3 is 16 residues. In nucleotides, the CDR3 is TGTGCCAGCAGCCGAGGCGTTTTCGGAGGAGACACTGAAGCTTTCTTT. Its translation is CASSRGVFGGDTEAFF.

This chain links TRBV4-2 with TRBJ2-1, with 9 bases lining up with TRBD2. CDR3 length: 16 amino acids. Germline V gives CDR1 LGHNA, CDR2 YNFKEQ. J lost 8 bases, V lost 5 bases, and 13 bases had no gene match. The CDR3 DNA reads as TGTGCCAGCAGCTCCCTCGCGGGGGGGCCAGAGGATGAGCAGTTCTTC. Translation: CASSSLAGGPEDEQFF.

The chain has TRBV11-2 and TRBJ1-3, with a tentative D call TRBD1 (6 bases). The germline V and J ends were trimmed by 8 bases and 0 bases, with 8 bases remaining between them. CDR1 SGHAT and CDR2 FQNNGV come from the germline V gene. CDR3 size: 13 residues. This CDR3 reads CASSGHSGNTIYF. The DNA for the CDR3 is TGTGCCAGCTCGGGACACTCTGGAAACACCATATATTTT.

The chain links TRBV28 to TRBJ2-7; a possible D gene is TRBD1 (6 bases). CDR1 is MDHEN and CDR2 is SYDVKM in the germline V gene. CDR3 length: 19 amino acids. The V end was cut by 5 bases, the J end by 5 bases, with 31 bases between. This chain's CDR3 is CASSPWDTLTDTLINEQYF. The CDR3 DNA is TGTGCCAGCAGTCCATGGGACACTTTGACTGACACCCTCATCAACGAGCAGTACTTC.

The chain carries TRBV27 and TRBJ2-5; weak D call: TRBD2 (7 bases). This CDR3 has 14 residues. Germline assignment: CDR1 MNHEY and CDR2 SMNVEV (reference sequence). Trimming removed 6 bases from V and 6 bases from J, with 17 bases in between. The CDR3 nucleotides are TGTGCCAGCAGCCCGCCCGGGGGGCGGCAGACCCAGTACTTC. Protein sequence: CASSPPGGRQTQYF.

V is TRBV11-2 and J is TRBJ2-1; 10 positions agree with TRBD2. The CDR3 spans 14 residues. V gave up 1 base and J gave up 9 bases; unmatched junction bases: 3. Germline V gives CDR1 SGHAT, CDR2 FQNNGV. Here the CDR3 reads CASSLAASGSEQFF. CDR3 coding DNA: TGTGCCAGCAGCTTAGCGGCTAGCGGGAGTGAGCAGTTCTTC.

The V and J genes are TRBV5-4 and TRBJ1-1; a weak D match, TRBD1 (6 bases). V lost 4 bases, J lost 1 base, and 14 bases lay in between. The germline V gene has CDR1 SGHNT and CDR2 YYREEE (reference sequence). The CDR3 covers 15 residues. The CDR3 region is CASSPTGRGNTEAFF. The CDR3 nucleotides read TGTGCCAGCAGCCCAACAGGGCGTGGGAACACTGAAGCTTTCTTT. The full variable domain, in which reference TRBV5-4 and TRBJ1-1 provide the parts outside the CDR3, is ETGVTQSPTHLIKTRGQQVTLRCSSQSGHNTVSWYQQALGQGPQFIFQYYREEENGRGNFPPRFSGLQFPNYSSELNVNALELDDSALYLCASSPTGRGNTEAFFGQGTRLTVV.

This clone has a handful of counts. This chain joins TRBV9 and TRBJ1-1, with 7 nucleotides matching TRBD1. After removal of 0 bases from V and 3 bases from J, the junction contained 8 bases not matched to a gene. Germline lookup yields CDR1 SGDLS and CDR2 YYNGEE. The length of the CDR3 is 16 residues. CDR3 nucleotides: TGTGCCAGCAGCGTAGGTAGGGGACAGAAGGACACTGAAGCTTTCTTT. Residues: CASSVGRGQKDTEAFF.

V gene TRBV30 combines with J gene TRBJ1-1, with D perhaps TRBD1 (5 bases). The V gene's germline CDR1 is GTSNPN and CDR2 SVGIG (reference sequence). The V end was cut by 3 bases, the J end by 1 base, with 12 bases between. The CDR3 totals 14 residues. CDR3 sequence reads: CAWRPLGTNTEAFF. The CDR3 DNA reads as TGTGCCTGGAGGCCCCTGGGGACGAACACTGAAGCTTTCTTT.

The rearrangement uses TRBV10-3 and TRBJ2-5; D is undetermined. The V gene lost 7 bases and the J gene lost 1 base, with 4 bases spanning the gap. Germline V gene lookup returns CDR1 ENHRY and CDR2 SYGVKD. The CDR3 is made up of 11 amino acids. DNA for the CDR3: TGTGCCATCAAAGGCCAAGAGACCCAGTACTTC. Protein: CAIKGQETQYF.

V gene TRBV7-3 combines with J gene TRBJ2-7; D call uncertain. The V gene's germline CDR1 is SGHTA and CDR2 FQGTGA. V lost 5 bases and J lost 7, with 18 bases in between. This CDR3 has 14 amino acids. The CDR3 DNA sequence: TGTGCCAGCAGCCCCCCCCCGACCCGTTGGGAGCAGTACTTC. Its translation: CASSPPPTRWEQYF. Drawing the rest from reference TRBV7-3 and TRBJ2-7, the complete variable domain is GAGVSQTPSNKVTEKGKYVELRCDPISGHTALYWYRQSLGQGPEFLIYFQGTGAADDSGLPNDRFFAVRPEGSVSTLKIQRTERGDSAVYLCASSPPPTRWEQYFGPGTRLTVT.

The chain couples TRBV5-4 to TRBJ2-5, with TRBD2 matching over 11 bases. Germline trimming cut 5 bases from V and 5 bases from J; bases unmatched to any gene: 8. This CDR3 has 15 residues. Germline values: CDR1 SGHNT, CDR2 YYREEE (reference sequence). In DNA form, the CDR3 reads TGTGCCAGCAGGAAGCTAGCGGGAGGACAGGAGACCCAGTACTTC. Amino acids: CASRKLAGGQETQYF.

This chain joins TRBV27 and TRBJ1-3; D not resolved. V was trimmed by 4 bases and J by 4 bases, leaving 17 bases between them. Germline CDR1 reads MNHEY; CDR2 reads SMNVEV (reference sequence). This CDR3 spans 16 amino acids. This chain's CDR3 is CASSSSPQVGGNTIYF. The CDR3 coding sequence is TGTGCCAGCAGTTCCTCGCCTCAAGTTGGCGGAAACACCATATATTTT.